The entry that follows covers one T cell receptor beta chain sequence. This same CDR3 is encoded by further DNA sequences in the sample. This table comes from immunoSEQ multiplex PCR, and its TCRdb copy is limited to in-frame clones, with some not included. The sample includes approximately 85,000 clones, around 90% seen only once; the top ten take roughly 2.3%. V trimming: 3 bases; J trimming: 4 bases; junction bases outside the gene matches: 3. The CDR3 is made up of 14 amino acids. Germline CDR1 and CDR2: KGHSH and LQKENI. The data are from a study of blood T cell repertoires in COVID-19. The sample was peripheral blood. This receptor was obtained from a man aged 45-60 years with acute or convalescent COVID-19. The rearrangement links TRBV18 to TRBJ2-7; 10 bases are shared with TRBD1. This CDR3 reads CASSPGTGAYEQYF. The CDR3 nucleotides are TGTGCCAGCTCACCCGGGACAGGGGCGTACGAGCAGTACTTC. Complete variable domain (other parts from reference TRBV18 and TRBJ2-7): NAGVMQNPRHLVRRRGQEARLRCSPMKGHSHVYWYRQLPEEGLKFMVYLQKENIIDESGMPKERFSAEFPKEGPSILRIQQVVRGDSAAYFCASSPGTGAYEQYFGPGTRLTVT.